This is a list of T cell receptor beta chains from one sample in a study of cytomegalovirus exposure and HLA in healthy donors. Profiled with immunoSEQ multiplex PCR; TCRdb holds only in-frame clones, not every one. The sample includes about 160,000 clones, around nine tenths of them seen just once. Sequenced: PBMCs. Receptors were obtained from a woman younger than 30 in good health and CMV-seronegative. The CDR3 runs from the conserved cysteine through the conserved F or W. The D gene is left open where the match is weak. Expanded clones get a size class; other rows say once, few or many, or leave the size out.

CDR3 length	V gene	J gene	D gene	clone size	CDR3 protein
15	TRBV27	TRBJ1-3	.	.	CASSSGQFSGNTIYF
15	TRBV27	TRBJ2-7	TRBD2	.	CASSQNPAGRYEQYF
13	TRBV7-5	TRBJ2-7	.	.	CARHPRTRMKEYF
15	TRBV7-8	TRBJ1-2	.	.	CASSFSFGGMDGYTF
14	TRBV7-2	TRBJ2-5	TRBD1	.	CASSFPGGAETQYF
14	TRBV7-2	TRBJ1-1	.	.	CASSSQQGSTEAFF
15	TRBV9	TRBJ1-4	.	.	CASSPGTQVNEKLFF
17	TRBV5-4	TRBJ2-5	TRBD2	.	CASSPGGLAGGQETQYF
13	TRBV9	TRBJ2-5	.	.	CASILEYQETQYF
14	TRBV9	TRBJ1-2	.	.	CASSVGTDNYGYTF
17	TRBV11-2	TRBJ2-2	TRBD2	.	CASSLGAAGGYTGELFF
14	TRBV5-1	TRBJ1-1	.	.	CASSSTVSNTEAFF
11	TRBV6-1	TRBJ1-2	TRBD1	.	CASRDSYGYTF
13	TRBV6-1	TRBJ1-2	.	.	CASSNTDTYGYTF
15	TRBV19	TRBJ2-2	TRBD2	.	CASSGLAITGGELFF
16	TRBV7-9	TRBJ1-4	TRBD1	.	CASSPDRGVINEKLFF
14	TRBV11-2	TRBJ2-7	TRBD1	.	CASSHDRERYEQYF
15	TRBV7-8	TRBJ1-4	TRBD1	.	CASSLAGQGAEKLFF
16	TRBV5-1	TRBJ2-7	.	.	CASSLGPDRNSYEQYF
13	TRBV5-1	TRBJ1-2	.	.	CASRNQDNYGYTF
15	TRBV27	TRBJ2-5	TRBD2	.	CASSSGTSFFETQYF
13	TRBV30	TRBJ1-2	TRBD1	.	CAWKGDRGDGYTF
14	TRBV2	TRBJ1-1	.	.	CASSGGGRARSAFF
17	TRBV18	TRBJ1-2	TRBD1	few	CASSPSVGTGPLYGYTF
17	TRBV4-3	TRBJ2-1	.	few	CASSQAYVSRAYNEQFF
14	TRBV11-3	TRBJ2-1	TRBD1	.	CASSGTESYNEQFF